This entry lists 31 T cell receptor beta chains sequenced from one sample in a study of identical twins. TCRdb analysed the 5' RACE reads with MiXCR anew, one entry per CDR3 protein. Here the sample spans around 1.7 million distinct CDR3 sequences, about 32% being singletons. The material sequenced was cord blood. These receptors all come from a newborn girl in good health.

This clonotype turned up a few times. The V and J genes are TRBV20-1 and TRBJ1-2, with D maybe TRBD1 (6 bases). The CDR3 sequence is 10 residues long. Trimming removed 5 bases at V and 11 bases at J, with 12 bases between. CDR1 and CDR2 (germline): DFQATT, SNEGSKA (reference sequence). CDR3 loop: CSALQGGYTF. The CDR3 DNA follows: TGCAGTGCTCTCCAAGGGGGATACACCTTC.

This chain joins TRBV29-1 and TRBJ2-5; 8 nucleotides line up with TRBD2. The assigned J gene may be wrong: the sequence end matches TRBJ2-7 better. The CDR3 loop spans 13 amino acids. The V gene's germline CDR1 is SQVTM and CDR2 ANQGSEA. In nucleotides, the CDR3 is TGCAGCGTTGCGAATGCCGGGACTAGCGAGCAGTACTTC. Translation: CSVANAGTSEQYF.

In this sample, this clonotype turned up a few times. The V call is TRBV10-3, the J call TRBJ2-1; D might be TRBD2 (7 bases). V was cut by 2 bases and J by 5 bases, with 16 bases left in between. Germline V CDR1 and CDR2: ENHRY, SYGVKD. The CDR3 has 16 residues. The CDR3 sequence: CAISEPGRDIDNEQFF. The CDR3 nucleotides read TGTGCCATCAGTGAGCCTGGGAGGGACATTGACAATGAGCAGTTCTTC.

This clonotype has just one count. The chain uses TRBV4-1 and TRBJ2-5, with a weak D call TRBD2 (5 bases). In germline, CDR1 is MGHRA, CDR2 YSYEKL. Between the trimmed V and J ends, which lost 4 bases and 5 bases, there was a span of 11 bases. CDR3 length: 13 amino acids. CDR3 region: CASSRVREETQYF. DNA of the CDR3: TGCGCCAGCAGCCGAGTTAGGGAGGAGACCCAGTACTTC.

This chain links TRBV29-1 with TRBJ1-1; TRBD1 might be the D (5 bases). This CDR3 has 14 amino acids. Germline CDR1 and CDR2: SQVTM and ANQGSEA. Trimming removed 7 bases from V and 4 bases from J, with 19 bases in between. In DNA form, the CDR3 reads TGCAGCGCCGCAGGGCGATTTTCTGCCACTGAAGCTTTCTTT. This gives the protein CSAAGRFSATEAFF.

The chain recombines TRBV30 with TRBJ1-2, with 9 nucleotides matching TRBD1. This CDR3 has 13 amino acids. CDR1 is GTSNPN and CDR2 is SVGIG in the germline V gene (reference sequence). V lost 2 bases and J lost 6; bases outside the gene matches: 4. CDR3: CAWSSGTGNGYTF. The CDR3 bases are TGTGCCTGGAGTTCCGGGACAGGGAATGGCTACACCTTC.

At least ten counts were recorded for this clonotype. The chain carries TRBV7-8 and TRBJ2-3; D may be TRBD2 (5 bases). Per germline, CDR1 SGHVS and CDR2 FQNEAQ. This CDR3 region has 15 residues. Trimming shortened V by 5 bases and J by 0 bases, and 12 bases separated the two germline ends. The CDR3 region is CASSPIAYSTDTQYF. The CDR3 DNA reads TGTGCCAGCAGCCCTATAGCGTATAGCACAGATACGCAGTATTTT.

V usage is TRBV9 and J usage is TRBJ2-7; D remains ambiguous. Deletions cut 1 base from V and 3 bases from J, with 14 bases between. The length of the CDR3 is 15 residues. In germline, CDR1 is SGDLS, CDR2 YYNGEE. The CDR3 is CASSVRSEAIYEQYF. CDR3 sequence (DNA): TGTGCCAGCAGCGTAAGATCAGAGGCCATCTACGAGCAGTACTTC.

This clonotype has a handful of counts. The chain recombines TRBV4-1 with TRBJ1-1, with D possibly being TRBD1 (6 bases). The germline gives CDR1 MGHRA, CDR2 YSYEKL. V was pared by 3 bases and J by 3 bases, with 14 bases between. The CDR3 spans 15 residues. CDR3 DNA: TGCGCCAGCAGCCATCGGGGGGGCAGGTACACTGAAGCTTTCTTT. It is translated as CASSHRGGRYTEAFF.

The sample holds many counts of this clonotype. The chain combines TRBV2 with TRBJ1-2; unclear D gene. Germline V lookup: CDR1 SNHLY, CDR2 FYNNEI. Trimming removed 7 bases from V and 8 bases from J, with 20 bases in between. The CDR3 runs to 14 residues. DNA of the CDR3: TGTGCCAGCATGATCCCCGGACTGTCGATCGGCTACACCTTC. As protein: CASMIPGLSIGYTF.

Concerning this clonotype: A much larger clone lies one base from this, so it may be a read error. The J gene is TRBJ2-5, the V gene TRBV7-2; D gene uncertain. Trimming removed 1 base at V and 7 bases at J, with 4 bases between. This CDR3 is 11 amino acids long. Germline V gene data show CDR1 as SGHTA and CDR2 as FQGNSA. The CDR3 is CASSLVATQYF. Written as DNA, the CDR3 is TGTGCCAGCAGCTTAGTAGCGACCCAGTACTTC.

This clonotype was detected ten times or more. J is TRBJ2-7 and V is TRBV11-2; 7 positions agree with TRBD1. The trim removed 7 bases at V and 1 base at J, leaving 4 bases unmatched. This CDR3 region has 13 residues. Per the germline V gene, CDR1 is SGHAT and CDR2 is FQNNGV. CDR3 amino acids: CASTDRVSYEQYF. CDR3 nucleotides: TGTGCCAGCACCGACAGGGTATCCTACGAGCAGTACTTC.

The V gene is TRBV3-1, the J gene TRBJ2-4; 7 bases align to TRBD1. The J call may be faulty, since TRBJ2-7 better matches the DNA end. This CDR3 contains 14 residues. From germline, CDR1 is LGHDT and CDR2 YNNKEL (reference sequence). CDR3 DNA: TGTGCCAGCAGCCAAGGCTACAGGGGTCACGAGCAGTACTTC. Translated: CASSQGYRGHEQYF.

Only a few counts were recorded for this clonotype. The J gene is TRBJ1-2, the V gene TRBV21-1; the table's D call, TRBD1, was not checked against the DNA. TRBV21-1 is noted as a pseudogene. The CDR3 contains 15 residues. The CDR3 nucleotides are TGTGCCAGCAGCACCCTGGAGGCGGCTAACTATGGCTACACCTTC. As protein: CASSTLEAANYGYTF.

This clonotype was seen only a few times. A read error is possible here, since a much larger clone lies one base away. The chain employs TRBV7-9 and TRBJ1-2, with no clear D. V was cut by 1 base and J by 2 bases, with 8 bases left in between. The length of the CDR3 is 14 residues. From germline, CDR1 is SEHNR and CDR2 FQNEAQ (reference sequence). CDR3 coding DNA: TGTGCCAGCAGCTTAGAACTGGAGAACTATGGCTACACCTTC. Protein sequence: CASSLELENYGYTF.

This clonotype has only a few counts. The chain carries TRBV20-1 and TRBJ2-3; D not certain. Looked up from germline, CDR1 is DFQATT and CDR2 is SNEGSKA (reference sequence). Trimming left V 0 bases short and J 9 bases short, with 19 bases between. The CDR3 runs to 15 residues. CDR3 loop: CSARDETRLPWTQYF. CDR3 DNA: TGCAGTGCTAGAGATGAGACCCGACTCCCGTGGACGCAGTATTTT.

Comment on this clonotype: A junction boundary mismatches the germline segment, possibly from a read error. This sequence joins TRBV20-1 and TRBJ1-1; D might be TRBD1 (5 bases). Germline CDR1 is DFQATT and CDR2 is SNEGSKA (reference sequence). The CDR3 loop spans 18 amino acids. The CDR3 nucleotides are TGCGGTGCTAGAGATCTTCGGGACGGAGGTTCCATGAACACTGAAGCTTTCTTT. Amino acid sequence: CGARDLRDGGSMNTEAFF.

CDR3 residues: CASHRLAGNYEQYF. CDR3 sequence (DNA): TGTGCCAGCCATCGACTAGCGGGGAACTACGAGCAGTACTTC. The rearrangement uses TRBV6-1 and TRBJ2-7, with 11 positions matching TRBD2. V lost 8 bases and J lost 3; bases outside the gene matches: 6. Germline loops: CDR1 MNHNS, CDR2 SASEGT. CDR3 length: 14 amino acids.

The gene calls are TRBV9 and TRBJ1-1, with D unresolved. Germline CDR1 reads SGDLS; CDR2 reads YYNGEE. This CDR3 comprises 12 residues. Trimming shortened V by 0 bases and J by 7 bases, and 7 bases separated the two germline ends. Here the CDR3 reads CASSVGHGEAFF. The CDR3 DNA reads as TGTGCCAGCAGCGTAGGGCACGGTGAAGCTTTCTTT.

V and J are TRBV20-1 and TRBJ2-7; the match to TRBD2 covers 8 bases. Germline V gene lookup returns CDR1 DFQATT and CDR2 SNEGSKA (reference sequence). The length of the CDR3 is 14 residues. Trimming cost V 0 bases and J 4 bases; bases outside gene matches: 5. CDR3 region: CSARDRSSGYEQYF. The CDR3 DNA is TGCAGTGCTAGAGATCGTTCTAGCGGGTACGAGCAGTACTTC.

The chain couples TRBV4-1 to TRBJ2-5; the D gene is possibly TRBD2 (7 bases). Germline loops: CDR1 MGHRA, CDR2 YSYEKL. The V and J ends lost 1 base and 5 bases respectively, with 20 bases between them. CDR3 length: 17 amino acids. The CDR3 region has the DNA TGCGCCAGCAGCCAAGTTGGGGGGGGCCTTGATTTGGAGACCCAGTACTTC. Residues: CASSQVGGGLDLETQYF.

This clonotype has only a few counts. The rearrangement joins TRBV11-1 to TRBJ2-7, with 8 bases identical to TRBD2. Germline-derived CDR1 and CDR2 are SGHAT and FQDESV (reference sequence). The CDR3 spans 16 residues. V gave up 1 base and J gave up 0 bases; unmatched junction bases: 5. The CDR3 region is CASSLGWREDSYEQYF. In DNA form, the CDR3 reads TGTGCCAGCAGCTTAGGATGGCGGGAGGACTCCTACGAGCAGTACTTC.

In its sample, this clonotype was seen once. The chain combines TRBV12-3 or TRBV12-4 with TRBJ2-5, with 8 nucleotides matching TRBD2. This CDR3 contains 15 residues. V shed 5 bases, J shed 11 bases, and the junction held 16 bases outside the gene matches. This CDR3 reads CASSPGLAGSMGQYF. The CDR3 DNA reads as TGTGCCAGCAGTCCCGGACTAGCTGGATCAATGGGGCAGTACTTC.

This rearrangement joins TRBV27 to TRBJ2-5; 7 positions agree with TRBD2. CDR1 is MNHEY and CDR2 is SMNVEV in the germline V gene (reference sequence). With 6 bases clipped from V and 11 bases from J, the junction kept 12 bases outside the gene matches. The CDR3 length is 13 residues. As DNA, the CDR3 is TGTGCCAGCAGGACTAGCTTCGTCAATGAGCAGTACTTC. This sequence encodes CASRTSFVNEQYF.

V gene TRBV5-5 combines with J gene TRBJ2-2; TRBD2 agrees at 8 bases. The junction had 7 bases not matched to a gene; V was cut back by 4 bases and J by 5 bases. Germline values: CDR1 SGHKS, CDR2 YYEKEE (reference sequence). The CDR3 runs 15 residues. The CDR3 DNA reads as TGTGCCAGCAGCGGTTATAGCGGGATGACCGGGGAGCTGTTTTTT. Its translation: CASSGYSGMTGELFF.

The chain couples TRBV28 to TRBJ1-1; tentative D call: TRBD1 (5 bases). The V end was cut by 4 bases, the J end by 8 bases, with 11 bases between. The CDR3 extends over 12 amino acids. CDR1 MDHEN and CDR2 SYDVKM come from the germline V gene. CDR3 region: CASSYRQSEAFF. CDR3 DNA: TGTGCCAGCAGTTACCGACAGTCGGAAGCTTTCTTT.

This chain joins TRBV7-2 and TRBJ1-5; 7 bases fit TRBD1. CDR1 and CDR2 from the germline V gene are SGHTA and FQGNSA. V shed 5 bases and J 6 bases; nucleotides not matched to a gene: 7. There are 14 residues in the CDR3. The CDR3 bases are TGTGCCAGCAGCCGCGACAGGGTTGGTCAGCCCCAGCATTTT. This sequence encodes CASSRDRVGQPQHF. Based on the CDR3 plus reference TRBV7-2 and TRBJ1-5, the full variable domain is GAGVSQSPSNKVTEKGKDVELRCDPISGHTALYWYRQSLGQGLEFLIYFQGNSAPDKSGLPSDRFSAERTGGSVSTLTIQRTQQEDSAVYLCASSRDRVGQPQHFGDGTRLSIL.

This clonotype was seen more than once but under ten times. The chain employs TRBV11-2 and TRBJ1-2, with TRBD1 matching over 7 bases. CDR1 is SGHAT, CDR2 FQNNGV, per germline. The J segment lost 7 bases and the V segment lost 8 bases, leaving 16 bases of the junction unmatched. The CDR3 contains 15 residues. This chain's CDR3 is CASRRLGGASSGYTF. CDR3 sequence (DNA): TGTGCCAGCCGCCGCCTAGGGGGCGCGTCAAGTGGCTACACCTTC.

CDR3 coding DNA: TGCAGTGCTAGCCAAGGGGGCGGGTACAATGAGCAGTTCTTC. Protein product: CSASQGGGYNEQFF. The gene calls are TRBV20-1 and TRBJ2-1, with 7 positions matching TRBD1. The germline gives CDR1 DFQATT, CDR2 SNEGSKA (reference sequence). The CDR3 is 14 amino acids. V trimming: 3 bases; J trimming: 4 bases; junction bases outside the gene matches: 6.

Only a few counts were recorded for this clonotype. V and J are TRBV3-1 and TRBJ2-7; D remains ambiguous. Near its end, the DNA agrees better with TRBJ2-5, so the J call may be wrong. The germline V gene encodes CDR1 LGHDT and CDR2 YNNKEL (reference sequence). The CDR3 length is 13 residues. The DNA for the CDR3 is TGTGCCAGCAGCCGGGGTCTCAAGGGGACCCAGTACTTC. It encodes CASSRGLKGTQYF.

J is TRBJ2-5 and V is TRBV20-1, with 8 bases fitting TRBD2. Trimming cost V 0 bases and J 0 bases; bases outside gene matches: 3. The CDR3 spans 15 residues. CDR1 DFQATT and CDR2 SNEGSKA come from the germline V gene (reference sequence). The CDR3 here is CSARDGGGYQETQYF. DNA of the CDR3: TGCAGTGCTAGAGATGGCGGGGGGTACCAAGAGACCCAGTACTTC.